This TCR beta chain was recovered during a study of blood T cell repertoires in COVID-19. Study overall: Sites across the United States, Italy and Spain contributed samples from acute and convalescent COVID-19. PBMCs, B-cell-depleted T cells, or T cells provided the cDNA or gDNA that made up the material.

Only one count was recorded for this clone. Authors' processing steps: It was from reference gene primer amplification that nucleated cell counts were estimated. This table comes from immunoSEQ multiplex PCR, and its TCRdb copy is limited to in-frame clones, with some not included. V and J calls plus clone size are reproduced from that table; the DNA served to infer D and trimming. The repertoire has more than 150,000 clones, about 82% of them found once; the top ten carry 5.2%. V dropped 6 bases and J dropped 7; count of bases not matched to a gene: 4. Germline V gene lookup returns CDR1 SNHLY and CDR2 FYNNEI. This CDR3 is built from 13 residues.

The chain carries TRBV2 and TRBJ1-5; 9 bases fit TRBD1. Sequences were obtained from peripheral blood. The TCR comes from a woman in her thirties with acute or convalescent COVID-19. The CDR3 sequence is CASRETGGQPQHF. CDR3 DNA sequence: TGTGCCAGCAGAGAGACAGGGGGGCAGCCCCAGCATTTT.